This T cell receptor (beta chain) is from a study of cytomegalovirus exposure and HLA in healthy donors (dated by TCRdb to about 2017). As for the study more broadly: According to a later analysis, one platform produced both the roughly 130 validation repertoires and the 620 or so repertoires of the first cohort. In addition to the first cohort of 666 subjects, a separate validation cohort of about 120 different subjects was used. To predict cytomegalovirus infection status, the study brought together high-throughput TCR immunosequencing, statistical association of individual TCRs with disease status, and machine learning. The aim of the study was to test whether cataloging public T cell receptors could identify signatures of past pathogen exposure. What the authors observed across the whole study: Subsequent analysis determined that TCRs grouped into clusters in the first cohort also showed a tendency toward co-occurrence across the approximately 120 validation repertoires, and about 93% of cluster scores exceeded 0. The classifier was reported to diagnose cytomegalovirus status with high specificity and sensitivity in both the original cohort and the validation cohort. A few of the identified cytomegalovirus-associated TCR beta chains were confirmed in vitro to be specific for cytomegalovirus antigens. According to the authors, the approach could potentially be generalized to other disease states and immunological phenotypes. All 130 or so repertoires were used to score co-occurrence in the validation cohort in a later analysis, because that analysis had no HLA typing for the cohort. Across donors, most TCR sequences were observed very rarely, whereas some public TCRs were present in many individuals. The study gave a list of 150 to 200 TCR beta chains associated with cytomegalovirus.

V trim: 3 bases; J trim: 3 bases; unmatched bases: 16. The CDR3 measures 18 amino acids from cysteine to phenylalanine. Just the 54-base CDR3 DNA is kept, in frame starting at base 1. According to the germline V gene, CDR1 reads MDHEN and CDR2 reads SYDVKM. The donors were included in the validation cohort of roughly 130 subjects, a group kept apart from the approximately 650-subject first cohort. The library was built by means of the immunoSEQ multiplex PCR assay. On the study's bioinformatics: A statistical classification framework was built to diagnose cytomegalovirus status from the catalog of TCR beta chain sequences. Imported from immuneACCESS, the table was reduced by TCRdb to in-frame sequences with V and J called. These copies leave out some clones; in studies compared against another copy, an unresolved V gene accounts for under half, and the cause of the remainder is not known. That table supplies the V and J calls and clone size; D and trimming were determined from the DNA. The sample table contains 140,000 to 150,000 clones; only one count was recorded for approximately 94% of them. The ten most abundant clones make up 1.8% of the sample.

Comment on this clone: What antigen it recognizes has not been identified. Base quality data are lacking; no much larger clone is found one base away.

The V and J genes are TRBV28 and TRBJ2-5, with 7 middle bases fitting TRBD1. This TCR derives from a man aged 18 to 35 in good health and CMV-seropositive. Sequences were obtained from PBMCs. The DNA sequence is TGTGCCAGCAGTTTCCGCCTCCCCGAGACAGGGTCAAAAGAGACCCAGTACTTC. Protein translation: CASSFRLPETGSKETQYF.